A selection of T cell receptor beta chains follows, all from one sample in a study of identical twins. TCRdb re-analysed the 5' RACE reads in MiXCR, keeping a single row per CDR3 protein. The sample consists of roughly 220,000 distinct CDR3 sequences, 5% to 7% of them appearing once. These data also featured in a second study, about T cells expressing NK-cell markers.

Sequencing was done on a sample of CD8+ T cells sorted from blood. Receptors were obtained from a woman between 18 and 29 years old in good health. Each CDR3 is given with its conserved first and last residue. D genes are given only for firm matches. Some rows mark clone size as missing; the rest say once, few, many or name a class of expanded clone.

v_call: TRBV20-1
d_call: .
clone_size: .
j_call: TRBJ2-3
cdr3_nt: TGCAGTGCTAGAGATCGTGGGACTGGCACAGATACGCAGTATTTT
cdr3_aa: CSARDRGTGTDTQYF

v_call: TRBV29-1
d_call: .
clone_size: .
j_call: TRBJ2-1
cdr3_nt: TGCAGCGTTGATGGGACACTATACAATGAGCAGTTCTTC
cdr3_aa: CSVDGTLYNEQFF

v_call: TRBV6-2/TRBV6-3
d_call: .
clone_size: .
j_call: TRBJ1-1
cdr3_nt: TGTGCCAGTAGGGTCTTCATGAACACTGAAGCTTTCTTT
cdr3_aa: CASRVFMNTEAFF

v_call: TRBV28
d_call: TRBD2
clone_size: many
j_call: TRBJ2-1
cdr3_nt: TGTGCCAGCAGTTTAAGGCTAGCGGGAGCTAGCTCCTACAATGAGCAGTTCTTC
cdr3_aa: CASSLRLAGASSYNEQFF

v_call: TRBV3-1
d_call: .
clone_size: .
j_call: TRBJ2-7
cdr3_nt: TGTGCCAGCAGCCAAGTCCCCACAGGGAACGAGCAGTACTTC
cdr3_aa: CASSQVPTGNEQYF

v_call: TRBV11-3
d_call: .
clone_size: .
j_call: TRBJ1-1
cdr3_nt: TGTGCCAGCAGCTCAGAAACCGAAGCTTTCTTT
cdr3_aa: CASSSETEAFF

v_call: TRBV7-3
d_call: TRBD1
clone_size: few
j_call: TRBJ2-7
cdr3_nt: TGTGCCAGCAGCTTAATATCAGGGGGCCGGAACGAGCAGTACTTC
cdr3_aa: CASSLISGGRNEQYF

v_call: TRBV6-6
d_call: .
clone_size: few
j_call: TRBJ2-7
cdr3_nt: TGTGCCAGCGGAAAGGGACGCTACGAGCAGTACTTC
cdr3_aa: CASGKGRYEQYF

v_call: TRBV6-5
d_call: .
clone_size: .
j_call: TRBJ2-2
cdr3_nt: TGTGCCAGCAGTTACGAGCTAGGAACAACGGGGGAGCTGTTTTTT
cdr3_aa: CASSYELGTTGELFF

v_call: TRBV10-3
d_call: .
clone_size: once
j_call: TRBJ2-6
cdr3_nt: TGTGCCACGACAGGCCCAACCACCTCTGGGGCCAACGTCCTGACTTTC
cdr3_aa: CATTGPTTSGANVLTF

v_call: TRBV2
d_call: TRBD2
clone_size: .
j_call: TRBJ2-2
cdr3_nt: TGTGACAACGACCCCCGGGAGGACACCGGGGAGCTGTTTTTT
cdr3_aa: CDNDPREDTGELFF

v_call: TRBV13
d_call: TRBD2
clone_size: few
j_call: TRBJ2-7
cdr3_nt: TGTGCCAGCAGCCGGACTAGCGGGAGTCATTCCTGGGGCGAGCAGTACTTC
cdr3_aa: CASSRTSGSHSWGEQYF

v_call: TRBV3-1
d_call: .
clone_size: few
j_call: TRBJ2-1
cdr3_nt: TGTGCCAGCAGCCTGGGAAGCCTAGCGATAAATGAGCAGTTCTTC
cdr3_aa: CASSLGSLAINEQFF